A selection of T cell receptor beta chains follows, all from one sample in a study of CD8+CD57+ T cells in acquired aplastic anemia. TCRdb redid the calling of the reads with MiXCR, one entry per CDR3 protein. The profile shows 150,000 or so distinct CDR3 sequences, about 45% of them singletons. Sequenced material: sorted CD4+, CD8+, or CD8+CD57+ T cells (not recorded which) from PBMCs. These receptors all stem from a human donor with aplastic anemia. The conserved cysteine and the conserved F or W are not part of the CDR3 here. The order of the fields is J gene, V gene, CDR3 protein.

TRBJ2-1 TRBV7-3 ASSLTRNEQF
TRBJ1-1 TRBV12-3/TRBV12-4 ASSLDEDTEAF
TRBJ1-6 TRBV27 ASSFVGSPLH
TRBJ2-1 TRBV5-1 ASSIGLALDEQF
TRBJ1-2 TRBV11-2 ASSLRTGSAIYGYT
TRBJ1-5 TRBV15 ATSVGRGGGQPQH
TRBJ2-1 TRBV7-3 ASSLRSGRGDEQF
TRBJ2-5 TRBV7-9 ASSSGTTQETQY
TRBJ2-1 TRBV27 ASSRIGLAGLSEQF
TRBJ2-2 TRBV2 ASTGESYTGELF
TRBJ1-4 TRBV7-2 ASSLRQGPNEKLF
TRBJ2-2 TRBV20-1 SASTQSVTGELF
TRBJ1-5 TRBV19 ASSGSNQPQH
TRBJ2-2 TRBV29-1 SVFGGELF
TRBJ1-4 TRBV10-3 ATSGDNNEKLF
TRBJ2-1 TRBV19 ASSKQGANNEQF
TRBJ1-1 TRBV3-1 ASSQKENTEAF
TRBJ1-3 TRBV7-2 ASSLPKGGGNTIY
TRBJ1-2 TRBV7-4 AWGFNYGYT
TRBJ2-1 TRBV12-5 ASGSRPLYNEQF
TRBJ1-5 TRBV29-1 SVSDGVIGNQPQH
TRBJ1-1 TRBV7-2 ASSPTFWDVAF
TRBJ1-5 TRBV2 ASRENTFSNQPQH